What follows are 26 T cell receptor beta chains derived from one specimen sequenced in a study of siplizumab effects on memory and regulatory T cells. Generated by immunoSEQ multiplex PCR, the TCRdb table keeps only in-frame clones and is missing some. Found here are over 55,000 clones, 75% to 90% of them singletons; the top ten hold approximately 3.8%. Sequencing was carried out using memory CD4+ T cells sorted from blood. Receptor source: a human donor in good health.

The rearrangement joins TRBV7-2 to TRBJ2-5; D unclear. Trimming stripped 0 bases from V and 4 bases from J, with 6 bases between. CDR3 size: 13 residues. Germline CDR1 and CDR2: SGHTA and FQGNSA. The CDR3 DNA follows: TGTGCCAGCAGCTTAGCCCCTCGAGAGACCCAGTACTTC. It yields the protein CASSLAPRETQYF.

This rearrangement joins TRBV19 to TRBJ1-3; unclear D gene. Germline values: CDR1 LNHDA, CDR2 SQIVND (reference sequence). This CDR3 has 16 amino acids. Trimming shortened V by 3 bases and J by 0 bases, and 12 bases separated the two germline ends. The CDR3 loop is CASSIWALSSGNTIYF. CDR3 bases: TGTGCCAGTAGTATCTGGGCGCTCTCCTCTGGAAACACCATATATTTT.

The rearrangement links TRBV6-1 to TRBJ2-1, with no clear D. V was pared by 2 bases and J by 2 bases, with 7 bases between. The CDR3 runs 14 residues. Germline assignment: CDR1 MNHNS and CDR2 SASEGT. The CDR3 DNA sequence: TGTGCCAGCAGTGAACTAGAGGCCTACAATGAGCAGTTCTTC. Amino acids: CASSELEAYNEQFF.

There are a few counts of this clone. The chain recombines TRBV5-6 with TRBJ2-5; no reliable D call. The CDR3 length is 16 residues. Germline V gene lookup returns CDR1 SGHDT and CDR2 YYEEEE. The V and J ends lost 4 bases and 0 bases respectively, with 16 bases between them. In DNA form, the CDR3 reads TGTGCCAGCAGCGACGTGGTTGCAGGCCACCAAGAGACCCAGTACTTC. Translation: CASSDVVAGHQETQYF.

The V gene is TRBV9, the J gene TRBJ2-5; perhaps D is TRBD1 or TRBD2 (5 bases each). The germline V gene encodes CDR1 SGDLS and CDR2 YYNGEE. With 3 bases removed from V and 5 bases from J, the gap between germline ends came to 17 bases. The length of the CDR3 is 15 residues. The CDR3 loop reads CASSDGTREGETQYF. CDR3 nucleotides: TGTGCCAGCAGCGATGGGACCCGCGAGGGGGAGACCCAGTACTTC.

The V call is TRBV28, the J call TRBJ2-4; D perhaps matches TRBD2 (7 bases). V was cut by 2 bases and J by 3 bases, with 14 bases left in between. The CDR3 contains 16 residues. The germline CDR1 and CDR2 sequences are MDHEN and SYDVKM. CDR3 in DNA: TGTGCCAGCAGTTTAATGGGAGGGGGGAGCAAAAACATTCAGTACTTC. Protein sequence: CASSLMGGGSKNIQYF.

V and J are TRBV5-4 and TRBJ1-1; possible D gene TRBD1, 5 bases. CDR1 SGHNT and CDR2 YYREEE come from the germline V gene (reference sequence). Trimming removed 4 bases from V and 1 base from J, with 8 bases in between. The CDR3 contains 13 residues. The DNA for the CDR3 is TGTGCCAGCAGCGGGACGAGGAACACTGAAGCTTTCTTT. It is translated as CASSGTRNTEAFF.

The V and J genes are TRBV18 and TRBJ1-1; maybe TRBD1 (6 bases). The CDR3 covers 16 residues. Trimming left V 0 bases short and J 4 bases short, with 15 bases between. CDR1 KGHSH and CDR2 LQKENI come from the germline V gene. CDR3 residues: CASSPPSGGPATEAFF. The CDR3 nucleotides read TGTGCCAGCTCACCACCGAGTGGGGGGCCGGCCACTGAAGCTTTCTTT.

The chain uses TRBV10-3 and TRBJ1-1; no definite D call. Germline V gene lookup returns CDR1 ENHRY and CDR2 SYGVKD. V lost 8 bases to trimming and J lost 1 base, with 5 bases between them. The CDR3 consists of 11 residues. The CDR3 DNA sequence: TGTGCCATCCGGCAGAACACTGAAGCTTTCTTT. Translated: CAIRQNTEAFF.

The V and J genes are TRBV19 and TRBJ2-3; D ambiguous. Germline CDR1 reads LNHDA; CDR2 reads SQIVND (reference sequence). Trimming took off 4 bases at V and 2 bases at J, with 7 bases between the two ends. The CDR3 is 13 amino acids. The CDR3 spells CASSRAVTDTQYF. CDR3 coding DNA: TGTGCCAGTAGTAGGGCAGTCACAGATACGCAGTATTTT.

This chain uses TRBV19 with TRBJ1-1; D may be TRBD1 (5 bases). CDR3 size: 15 residues. V was trimmed by 7 bases and J by 0 bases, leaving 15 bases between them. Per germline, CDR1 LNHDA and CDR2 SQIVND (reference sequence). The CDR3 sequence is CASKVEDSLNTEAFF. The CDR3 DNA reads TGTGCCAGTAAGGTGGAAGACAGTCTGAACACTGAAGCTTTCTTT.

The chain couples TRBV2 to TRBJ2-1; 10 bases are a match to TRBD2. CDR1 and CDR2 from the germline V gene are SNHLY and FYNNEI. This CDR3 has 15 residues. V shed 4 bases and J 2 bases; nucleotides not matched to a gene: 2. The CDR3 sequence is CASSGLAGAYNEQFF. CDR3 DNA sequence: TGTGCCAGCAGTGGTCTAGCGGGAGCCTACAATGAGCAGTTCTTC.

V and J are TRBV6-1 and TRBJ1-2; the D is unclear. The CDR3 length is 13 residues. Germline V lookup: CDR1 MNHNS, CDR2 SASEGT. Trimming pared 4 bases from V and 7 bases from J, leaving 13 bases between. The CDR3 spells CASSASGMVGYTF. CDR3 in DNA: TGTGCCAGCAGTGCCTCGGGTATGGTTGGCTACACCTTC.

The J gene is TRBJ2-1, the V gene TRBV7-8, with 9 bases identical to TRBD2. This CDR3 contains 14 residues. Germline CDR1 reads SGHVS; CDR2 reads FQNEAQ. V lost 3 bases, J lost 6 bases, and 3 bases stayed unmatched. CDR3 amino acids: CASSLREGFNEQFF. As DNA, the CDR3 is TGTGCCAGCAGCTTGCGGGAGGGGTTCAATGAGCAGTTCTTC.

V and J are TRBV4-1 and TRBJ2-1, with 7 positions matching TRBD2. CDR1 is MGHRA, CDR2 YSYEKL, per germline. The J segment lost 1 base and the V segment lost 0 bases, leaving 6 bases of the junction unmatched. The CDR3 runs to 17 residues. DNA of the CDR3: TGCGCCAGCAGCCAAGATCACGGGCGGGGGTCCTACAATGAGCAGTTCTTC. Translation gives CASSQDHGRGSYNEQFF.

This chain connects TRBV7-8 to TRBJ2-7; D may be TRBD1 (6 bases). The germline V gene encodes CDR1 SGHVS and CDR2 FQNEAQ. Trimming took 1 base from V and 2 from J, leaving 9 bases between them. The CDR3 consists of 14 residues. The CDR3 bases are TGTGCCAGCAGCTTAGATGAGGGGGCCTACGAGCAGTACTTC. Its translation is CASSLDEGAYEQYF.

The chain uses TRBV30 and TRBJ1-4, with D tentatively TRBD1 (6 bases). There are 14 residues in the CDR3. Per germline, CDR1 GTSNPN and CDR2 SVGIG (reference sequence). Trimming removed 3 bases from V and 4 bases from J, with 12 bases in between. Here the CDR3 DNA reads TGTGCCTGGAGGGGCAGGGGATTTAATGAAAAACTGTTTTTT. Protein sequence: CAWRGRGFNEKLFF.

This sequence joins TRBV5-1 and TRBJ1-1; no clear D. The CDR3 runs 15 residues. CDR1 and CDR2 (germline): SGHRS, YFSETQ. Trimming removed 3 bases from V and 1 base from J, with 13 bases in between. CDR3 protein: CASSSDSRGNTEAFF. Here the CDR3 DNA reads TGCGCCAGCAGCTCCGATTCGCGGGGGAACACTGAAGCTTTCTTT.

The chain combines TRBV11-3 with TRBJ1-1; D ambiguous. The CDR3 is 13 residues long. Trimming removed 2 bases from V and 1 base from J, with 5 bases in between. The germline V gene encodes CDR1 SGHNT and CDR2 YENEEA. CDR3 coding DNA: TGTGCCAGCAGCTTAAGGCCGAACACTGAAGCTTTCTTT. This codes for CASSLRPNTEAFF.

The V gene is TRBV4-1, the J gene TRBJ1-1; perhaps TRBD1 as D (5 bases). This CDR3 region has 14 residues. V was shortened by 0 bases and J by 4 bases, with 9 bases between the two germline ends. Germline CDR1 and CDR2: MGHRA and YSYEKL. In nucleotides, the CDR3 is TGCGCCAGCAGCCAAGATGGGACTCCCACTGAAGCTTTCTTT. Its translation is CASSQDGTPTEAFF.

The gene calls are TRBV12-5 and TRBJ2-1; TRBD2 matches at 9 bases. With V trimmed by 1 base and J by 7 bases, 5 bases remained unmatched. Germline V CDR1 and CDR2: LGHNT, FRNRAP. There are 15 residues in the CDR3. CDR3: CASGLEGLASNEQFF. The CDR3 coding sequence is TGTGCTAGTGGTTTGGAGGGACTAGCCTCGAATGAGCAGTTCTTC.

The rearrangement uses TRBV11-2 and TRBJ2-5; 8 bases align to TRBD2. The germline V gene encodes CDR1 SGHAT and CDR2 FQNNGV. The CDR3 extends over 14 amino acids. Trimming cost V 4 bases and J 6 bases; bases outside gene matches: 7. CDR3 sequence: CASSSGLAGKTQYF. In DNA, the CDR3 is TGTGCCAGCAGCTCGGGCCTAGCGGGCAAGACCCAGTACTTC.

The chain carries TRBV7-2 and TRBJ1-6, with 7 positions matching TRBD1. The CDR3 totals 14 residues. With 9 bases clipped from V and 7 bases from J, the junction kept 9 bases outside the gene matches. Germline V gene sequence: CDR1 SGHTA, CDR2 FQGNSA. CDR3 amino acids: CASSGGFLNSPLHF. In DNA form, the CDR3 reads TGTGCCAGTTCAGGGGGTTTCTTGAATTCACCCCTCCACTTT. Full variable domain (outside the CDR3, taken from reference TRBV7-2 and TRBJ1-6): GAGVSQSPSNKVTEKGKDVELRCDPISGHTALYWYRQSLGQGLEFLIYFQGNSAPDKSGLPSDRFSAERTGGSVSTLTIQRTQQEDSAVYLCASSGGFLNSPLHFGNGTRLTVT.

The chain couples TRBV2 to TRBJ2-1, with D possibly TRBD1 on 6 matching bases. Looked up from germline, CDR1 is SNHLY and CDR2 is FYNNEI. Trimming removed 4 bases at V and 13 bases at J, with 17 bases between. The CDR3 runs to 13 residues. For the CDR3, the DNA is TGTGCCAGCAGTGGAGCCCAGGGGTCGACCCAGTTCTTC. It yields the protein CASSGAQGSTQFF.

This chain connects TRBV30 to TRBJ2-2, with 8 bases aligning to TRBD1. Germline V gives CDR1 GTSNPN, CDR2 SVGIG (reference sequence). The CDR3 sequence is 14 residues long. The J segment lost 3 bases and the V segment lost 3 bases, leaving 3 bases of the junction unmatched. The CDR3 nucleotides are TGTGCCTGGAGCCGGACAGGGTACACCGGGGAGCTGTTTTTT. This codes for CAWSRTGYTGELFF. Full variable domain (missing parts from reference TRBV30 and TRBJ2-2): SQTIHQWPATLVQPVGSPLSLECTVEGTSNPNLYWYRQAAGRGLQLLFYSVGIGQISSEVPQNLSASRPQDRQFILSSKKLLLSDSGFYLCAWSRTGYTGELFFGEGSRLTVL.

The CDR3 DNA follows: TGTGCCAGTAGTGTCACAGGTATCACAGATACGCAGTATTTT. Translating gives CASSVTGITDTQYF. The chain links TRBV19 to TRBJ2-3; tentative D call: TRBD1 (5 bases). Deletions cut 5 bases from V and 2 bases from J, with 11 bases between. Germline V gene data show CDR1 as LNHDA and CDR2 as SQIVND (reference sequence). The CDR3 consists of 14 residues.